Presented here are 13 T cell receptor beta chains from one specimen sequenced in a study of cytomegalovirus exposure and HLA in healthy donors. The PCR was carried out with 60 Vbeta primers and 13 Jbeta primers. The method was immunoSEQ multiplex PCR; TCRdb's version includes in-frame clones alone and lacks a portion of them. The sample shows around 200,000 clones, around 89% of them seen only once. Sequenced: PBMCs. The receptor set was obtained from a woman between 18 and 29 years old in good health and CMV-seronegative.

CDR3 nucleotide sequence: TGTGCCAGCAGTGAAGAGAGTGGGGCCAACGTCCTGACTTTC. Amino acid sequence: CASSEESGANVLTF. The chain uses TRBV2 and TRBJ2-6, with D hard to call. Germline V CDR1 and CDR2: SNHLY, FYNNEI. The CDR3 length is 14 residues. The V end lost 1 base, the J end lost 3 bases, and 4 bases lay between the germline ends.

This clone has just one count. This chain links TRBV7-2 with TRBJ2-1; a weak D match, TRBD1 (6 bases). Germline CDR1 is SGHTA and CDR2 is FQGNSA. The V end was cut by 4 bases, the J end by 7 bases, with 14 bases between. The CDR3 covers 14 residues. The CDR3 DNA reads as TGTGCCAGCAGCTCGCCCGGGACACCAAATGAGCAGTTCTTC. Translated: CASSSPGTPNEQFF.

This clone is a singleton in its sample. The V call is TRBV27, the J call TRBJ2-3; D perhaps matches TRBD2 (6 bases). The CDR3 is made up of 13 amino acids. The V and J ends lost 6 bases and 5 bases respectively, with 12 bases between them. Germline V gene sequence: CDR1 MNHEY, CDR2 SMNVEV (reference sequence). The CDR3 is CASSRLVGDTQYF. The CDR3, as DNA: TGTGCCAGCAGCCGACTAGTAGGAGATACGCAGTATTTT.

This clone showed up just once. DNA for the CDR3: TGTGCCAGCAGTAAAACTAGACGGGAGCTGTTTTTT. Translated, it gives CASSKTRRELFF. This chain joins TRBV7-9 and TRBJ2-2; D possibly corresponds to TRBD2 (5 bases). The CDR3 spans 12 residues. Per germline, CDR1 SEHNR and CDR2 FQNEAQ (reference sequence). Trimming removed 6 bases from V and 9 bases from J, with 11 bases in between. Full variable domain (outside the CDR3, taken from reference TRBV7-9 and TRBJ2-2): DTGVSQNPRHKITKRGQNVTFRCDPISEHNRLYWYRQTLGQGPEFLTYFQNEAQLEKSRLLSDRFSAERPKGSFSTLEIQRTEQGDSAMYLCASSKTRRELFFGEGSRLTVL.

The J gene is TRBJ1-2, the V gene TRBV5-1; 7 bases map to TRBD1. This CDR3 region has 14 residues. After removal of 0 bases from V and 8 bases from J, the junction contained 7 bases not matched to a gene. Germline CDR1 SGHRS, CDR2 YFSETQ. In DNA, the CDR3 is TGCGCCAGCAGCTTGGGACAGGGCGATGGAGGCTACACCTTC. It yields the protein CASSLGQGDGGYTF.

This chain uses TRBV11-2 with TRBJ1-4; TRBD1 matches 9 bases. The CDR3 loop spans 15 amino acids. Germline values: CDR1 SGHAT, CDR2 FQNNGV. The junction had 4 bases not matched to a gene; V was cut back by 0 bases and J by 8 bases. This CDR3 reads CASSLEQGAREKLFF. The CDR3 coding sequence is TGTGCCAGCAGCTTAGAACAGGGGGCGAGAGAAAAACTGTTTTTT.

This clone was counted a few times. The DNA is omitted, as the CDR3 cannot be located on it reliably, and the CDR3 follows TCRdb's listing. The genes are TRBV21-1 and TRBJ2-7; the tabulated D call, TRBD1, remains unverified against the DNA. TRBV21-1 is recorded as a pseudogene. The CDR3 numbers 14 amino acids, ends counted. This CDR3 is CASSFGQGIYEQYF.

J is TRBJ1-2 and V is TRBV2; D remains ambiguous. CDR3 length: 10 amino acids. Germline V gene data show CDR1 as SNHLY and CDR2 as FYNNEI. V gave up 3 bases and J gave up 7 bases, with 3 bases separating them. CDR3 loop: CASSDSGYTF. The CDR3 DNA is TGTGCCAGCAGTGATAGTGGCTACACCTTC.

V gene TRBV7-2 combines with J gene TRBJ2-7; TRBD1 aligns across 11 bases. CDR1 SGHTA and CDR2 FQGNSA come from the germline V gene. Trimming removed 2 bases from V and 7 bases from J; junction bases left unmatched: 7. This CDR3 has 15 residues. The CDR3 here is CASSLYGTGGGEQYF. The CDR3 DNA reads TGTGCCAGCAGCTTATATGGGACAGGGGGAGGAGAGCAGTACTTC.

The chain recombines TRBV5-1 with TRBJ2-3; D gene unclear. V was trimmed by 0 bases and J by 9 bases, leaving 8 bases between them. Germline-derived CDR1 and CDR2 are SGHRS and YFSETQ. The length of the CDR3 is 12 residues. The CDR3 bases are TGCGCCAGCAGCTTGGGGCTGGAGACGCAGTATTTT. Protein sequence: CASSLGLETQYF.

This clone was found once. The chain carries TRBV4-2 and TRBJ2-1; D possibly corresponds to TRBD2 (5 bases). CDR3 size: 15 residues. Per germline, CDR1 LGHNA and CDR2 YNFKEQ. V was clipped by 1 base and J by 3 bases, with 10 bases between them. CDR3 DNA sequence: TGTGCCAGCAGCCAAGTACGGGGAAACTACAATGAGCAGTTCTTC. This gives the protein CASSQVRGNYNEQFF.

This chain joins TRBV10-3 and TRBJ2-7, with TRBD2 matching 8 bases. This CDR3 spans 15 amino acids. From germline, CDR1 is ENHRY and CDR2 SYGVKD. V lost 5 bases to trimming and J lost 2 bases; unmatched junction nucleotides: 8. The DNA of the CDR3 is TGTGCCATCAGTCAGCAGCGGGGGCGTACCTACGAGCAGTACTTC. Residues: CAISQQRGRTYEQYF.

V usage is TRBV4-2 and J usage is TRBJ1-5, with a tentative D call TRBD1 (5 bases). Trimming removed 0 bases at V and 9 bases at J, with 6 bases between. The CDR3 is 12 residues long. Germline V lookup: CDR1 LGHNA, CDR2 YNFKEQ. This CDR3 reads CASSQERGPQHF. DNA of the CDR3: TGTGCCAGCAGCCAAGAAAGGGGGCCCCAGCATTTT.